This T cell receptor (beta chain) came from a study of T cells in Graves' hyperthyroidism and ophthalmopathy. The study, taken as a whole, reports: The majority of expanded thyroid clonotypes above 0.001 also appeared in blood.

TCR beta CDR3 regions were amplified from RNA. HTBI primers were the set used in a first-round RT-PCR of the TCR CDR3. TCRdb reprocessed the multiplex PCR reads with MiXCR, giving one entry per CDR3 protein. Among 640,000 or so distinct CDR3 sequences listed, 14% were seen once. Patients with uncontrolled infections, other autoimmune diseases, pregnancy or lactation were excluded. Germline CDR1 and CDR2: DFQATT and SNEGSKA (reference sequence). The V and J ends lost 0 bases and 8 bases, in that order; junction bases with no gene match: 8. This CDR3 comprises 15 residues. This clonotype was seen at least ten times. What it recognizes is unknown.

This sequence joins TRBV20-1 and TRBJ2-1; 9 bases are a match to TRBD1. The source of this sequence is a woman younger than 35 with Graves' ophthalmopathy. The sequencing sample was made of blood. The CDR3 here is CSAREPGQGGYEQFF. The CDR3 nucleotides are TGCAGTGCTAGAGAACCGGGACAGGGTGGCTATGAGCAGTTCTTC.